Shown below are 22 T cell receptor beta chains from a single sample sequenced in a study of blood T cell repertoires in COVID-19. Some clones are missing from TCRdb's copy, which holds only in-frame ones; the method was immunoSEQ multiplex PCR. The sample consists of around 280,000 clones, approximately 90% of them appearing once. Sequencing was performed on peripheral blood. These receptors were obtained from a woman in her forties or fifties who had recovered from COVID-19.

The rearrangement links TRBV7-9 to TRBJ2-5; the match to TRBD1 covers 10 bases. This CDR3 contains 19 residues. In germline, CDR1 is SEHNR, CDR2 FQNEAQ (reference sequence). J gave up 5 bases and V 6 bases, and 21 bases lay outside the gene matches. Here the CDR3 DNA reads TGTGCCAGCAGTCCCGGGACAGGGGTTTCTGAAGGTTCCGGGGAGACCCAGTACTTC. It codes for CASSPGTGVSEGSGETQYF.

The chain is built from TRBV30 and TRBJ1-5, with a weak D call TRBD1 (6 bases). Trimming took 0 bases from V and 5 from J, leaving 17 bases between them. The CDR3 consists of 16 residues. CDR1 and CDR2 from the germline V gene are GTSNPN and SVGIG (reference sequence). The CDR3 protein is CAWSVPGGQLDQPQHF. CDR3 bases: TGTGCCTGGAGTGTGCCCGGAGGACAGCTGGATCAGCCCCAGCATTTT.

The rearrangement uses TRBV15 and TRBJ1-4, with D unclear. Between the trimmed V and J ends, which lost 5 bases and 5 bases, there was a span of 12 bases. Germline V gene lookup returns CDR1 LNHNV and CDR2 YYDKDF (reference sequence). This CDR3 contains 14 residues. The CDR3 spells CATSRADANEKLFF. CDR3 nucleotide sequence: TGTGCCACCAGCCGCGCCGATGCAAATGAAAAACTGTTTTTT.

This chain uses TRBV28 with TRBJ2-5; D might be TRBD1 (6 bases). CDR1 and CDR2 (germline): MDHEN, SYDVKM. This CDR3 region has 15 residues. V was trimmed by 2 bases and J by 4 bases, leaving 14 bases between them. CDR3 region: CASSLQRQGPETQYF. CDR3 nucleotides: TGTGCCAGCAGTTTACAGCGGCAGGGGCCAGAGACCCAGTACTTC.

V gene TRBV27 combines with J gene TRBJ1-2, with D possibly being TRBD1 (5 bases). Germline V lookup: CDR1 MNHEY, CDR2 SMNVEV (reference sequence). The V gene lost 5 bases and the J gene lost 0 bases, with 7 bases spanning the gap. The CDR3 spans 13 residues. The CDR3, as DNA: TGTGCCAGCAGTCCGACAGCTAACTATGGCTACACCTTC. Protein product: CASSPTANYGYTF.

The CDR3 here is CASSSTMGTGYRSGELFF. The CDR3 nucleotides are TGTGCCAGCAGTTCGACCATGGGGACAGGGTATAGGTCCGGGGAGCTGTTTTTT. This chain connects TRBV27 to TRBJ2-2; TRBD1 agrees at 9 bases. V lost 4 bases, J lost 6 bases, and 15 bases stayed unmatched. From germline, CDR1 is MNHEY and CDR2 SMNVEV (reference sequence). The CDR3 sequence is 18 residues long.

This chain joins TRBV6-4 and TRBJ2-3; maybe TRBD2 (6 bases). Germline V gives CDR1 MRHNA, CDR2 SNTAGT. The CDR3 has 15 residues. Trimming stripped 5 bases from V and 5 bases from J, with 17 bases between. The CDR3 sequence is CASSSEGGRGDTQYF. As DNA, the CDR3 is TGTGCCAGCAGTTCAGAGGGAGGACGGGGAGATACGCAGTATTTT.

The chain uses TRBV14 and TRBJ1-2, with TRBD1 matching 11 bases. This CDR3 is 17 amino acids long. CDR1 and CDR2 from the germline V gene are SGHDN and FVKESK. V trimming: 4 bases; J trimming: 8 bases; junction bases outside the gene matches: 15. In nucleotides, the CDR3 is TGTGCCAGCAGCCTACTTCCGGGACAGGGGGGGAACGAGGGCTACACCTTC. Its translation: CASSLLPGQGGNEGYTF. Looking up the rest from reference TRBV14 and TRBJ1-2 gives the full variable domain: EAGVTQFPSHSVIEKGQTVTLRCDPISGHDNLYWYRRVMGKEIKFLLHFVKESKQDESGMPNNRFLAERTGGTYSTLKVQPAELEDSGVYFCASSLLPGQGGNEGYTFGSGTRLTVV.

In this sample, this clone turned up many times. The gene calls are TRBV25-1 and TRBJ1-1; 10 nucleotides match TRBD1. With 4 bases clipped from V and 7 bases from J, the junction kept 9 bases outside the gene matches. Germline V gene lookup returns CDR1 MGHDK and CDR2 SYGVNS. CDR3 length: 15 amino acids. CDR3 in DNA: TGTGCCAGCAGTGTGCGGGACAGGGGCAGATATGAAGCTTTCTTT. Protein sequence: CASSVRDRGRYEAFF.

This clone was observed once. V is TRBV11-3 and J is TRBJ2-7; D is possibly TRBD1 (6 bases). Germline-derived CDR1 and CDR2 are SGHNT and YENEEA. Trimming left V 5 bases short and J 6 bases short, with 17 bases between. This CDR3 is built from 14 residues. The CDR3 is CASSLYGGSSEQYF. The CDR3 coding sequence is TGTGCCAGCAGCCTGTATGGGGGCAGTTCCGAGCAGTACTTC. The full variable domain, its missing parts supplied by reference TRBV11-3 and TRBJ2-7, is EAGVVQSPRYKIIEKKQPVAFWCNPISGHNTLYWYLQNLGQGPELLIRYENEEAVDDSQLPKDRFSAERLKGVDSTLKIQPAELGDSAVYLCASSLYGGSSEQYFGPGTRLTVT.

The V gene is TRBV6-5, the J gene TRBJ1-5, with TRBD1 identical over 9 bases. The CDR3 sequence is 14 residues long. J gave up 1 base and V 6 bases, and 1 base lay outside the gene matches. Looked up from germline, CDR1 is MNHEY and CDR2 is SVGAGI. The CDR3 DNA sequence: TGTGCCAGCAGAGGGACAGGGAGCAATCAGCCCCAGCATTTT. Translated, it gives CASRGTGSNQPQHF.

V and J are TRBV19 and TRBJ2-3, with no clear D. V lost 2 bases to trimming and J lost 6 bases, with 9 bases between them. The CDR3 extends over 13 amino acids. Germline V gene lookup returns CDR1 LNHDA and CDR2 SQIVND (reference sequence). CDR3 sequence reads: CASSISRRDTQYF. The CDR3 DNA reads TGTGCCAGTAGTATATCTCGCAGGGATACGCAGTATTTT.

The chain couples TRBV3-1 (or the pseudogene TRBV3-2) to TRBJ2-1; 9 bases are shared with TRBD2. J lost 0 bases, V lost 5 bases, and 14 bases had no gene match. The length of the CDR3 is 19 residues. CDR1 is LGHDT, CDR2 YNNKEL, per germline (reference sequence). Written as DNA, the CDR3 is TGTGCCAGCAGCGGTTGGAGGAGCGGGGGGCCTAGCTCCTACAATGAGCAGTTCTTC. Translation gives CASSGWRSGGPSSYNEQFF.

As for this clone: Other nucleotide sequences from this sample produce the same CDR3. V and J are TRBV12-3 or TRBV12-4 and TRBJ1-2; TRBD1 might be the D (5 bases). V lost 6 bases, J lost 5 bases, and 10 bases lay in between. This CDR3 is 12 amino acids long. CDR3 region: CASSPGGYGYTF. Written as DNA, the CDR3 is TGTGCCAGCAGCCCGGGGGGATATGGCTACACCTTC.

J is TRBJ2-5 and V is TRBV19; TRBD2 matches 7 bases. The CDR3 covers 16 residues. Germline values: CDR1 LNHDA, CDR2 SQIVND (reference sequence). V lost 10 bases and J lost 2; bases outside the gene matches: 16. DNA for the CDR3: TGTGCCACCTCCCCTAGGTTGAGGGAGGGACAAGAGACCCAGTACTTC. Translated, it gives CATSPRLREGQETQYF.

This clone occurred a few times. The rearrangement joins TRBV27 to TRBJ1-5; the D gene is possibly TRBD1 (5 bases). V was cut by 4 bases and J by 4 bases, with 11 bases left in between. This CDR3 has 14 residues. In germline, CDR1 is MNHEY, CDR2 SMNVEV (reference sequence). Written as DNA, the CDR3 is TGTGCCAGCAGTTCGCAGGGTTGGAATCAGCCCCAGCATTTT. Translation: CASSSQGWNQPQHF.

The CDR3 is CASSPGQGTGYTF. DNA for the CDR3: TGTGCCAGCAGCCCCGGACAGGGGACCGGCTACACCTTC. The chain links TRBV3-1 (or the pseudogene TRBV3-2) to TRBJ1-2, with 9 bases lining up with TRBD1. Unmatched junction bases numbered 5, after V lost 4 bases and J lost 8 bases. CDR1 is LGHDT and CDR2 is YNNKEL in the germline V gene (reference sequence). The CDR3 sequence is 13 residues long.

The chain combines TRBV2 with TRBJ1-1, with unresolved D. Germline V gene lookup returns CDR1 SNHLY and CDR2 FYNNEI. V lost 4 bases to trimming and J lost 2 bases, with 14 bases between them. The CDR3 extends over 15 amino acids. CDR3 coding DNA: TGTGCCAGCAGTGTCGGGGTTACGGGAAACACTGAAGCTTTCTTT. Its translation: CASSVGVTGNTEAFF.

This rearrangement joins TRBV18 to TRBJ2-7; D call uncertain. Germline lookup yields CDR1 KGHSH and CDR2 LQKENI. This CDR3 comprises 13 residues. The V end lost 2 bases, the J end lost 7 bases, and 12 bases lay between the germline ends. CDR3 in DNA: TGTGCCAGCTCACCAGGGCCAGCACGGGAGCAGTACTTC. Translated: CASSPGPAREQYF.

J is TRBJ2-1 and V is TRBV12-5, with 9 bases identical to TRBD1. The CDR3 is made up of 16 amino acids. CDR1 LGHNT and CDR2 FRNRAP come from the germline V gene. The ends lost 5 bases at V and 5 bases at J; junction bases unmatched: 10. The CDR3 coding sequence is TGTGCTAGTGGTACGGATCCGGGACAGGGTAACAATGAGCAGTTCTTC. Protein product: CASGTDPGQGNNEQFF.

The V and J genes are TRBV6-2 or TRBV6-3 and TRBJ2-1; 9 nucleotides agree with TRBD1. V shed 0 bases and J 4 bases; nucleotides not matched to a gene: 4. The CDR3 loop spans 16 amino acids. CDR1 is MNHEY, CDR2 SVGEGT, per germline. This chain's CDR3 is CASSYSGTGIYNEQFF. CDR3 DNA sequence: TGTGCCAGCAGTTACTCGGGGACAGGGATTTACAATGAGCAGTTCTTC.

V and J are TRBV28 and TRBJ2-2, with TRBD2 identical over 9 bases. J was trimmed by 7 bases and V by 6 bases; bases with no gene match: 9. This CDR3 region has 15 residues. The germline V gene encodes CDR1 MDHEN and CDR2 SYDVKM. In nucleotides, the CDR3 is TGTGCCAGCAGGGGGGCTAGCGGGATAGTCGGGGAGCTGTTTTTT. Its translation is CASRGASGIVGELFF.